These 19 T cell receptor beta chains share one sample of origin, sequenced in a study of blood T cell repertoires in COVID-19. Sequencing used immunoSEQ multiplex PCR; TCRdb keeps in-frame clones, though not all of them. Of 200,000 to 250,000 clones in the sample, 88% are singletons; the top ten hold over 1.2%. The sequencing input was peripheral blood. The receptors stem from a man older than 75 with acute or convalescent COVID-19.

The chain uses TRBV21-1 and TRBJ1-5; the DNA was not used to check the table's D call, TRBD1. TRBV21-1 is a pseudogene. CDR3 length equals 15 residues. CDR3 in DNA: TGTGCCAGCGGCCTAGGGCAGGGGAGCAATCAGCCCCAGCATTTT. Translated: CASGLGQGSNQPQHF.

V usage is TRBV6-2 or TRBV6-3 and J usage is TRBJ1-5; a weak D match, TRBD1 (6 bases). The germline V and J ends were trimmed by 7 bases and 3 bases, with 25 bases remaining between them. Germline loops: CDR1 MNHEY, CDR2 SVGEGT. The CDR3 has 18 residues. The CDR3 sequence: CASTPDRHHGIHNQPQHF. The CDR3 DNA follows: TGTGCCAGCACCCCGGACAGACACCACGGAATACACAATCAGCCCCAGCATTTT.

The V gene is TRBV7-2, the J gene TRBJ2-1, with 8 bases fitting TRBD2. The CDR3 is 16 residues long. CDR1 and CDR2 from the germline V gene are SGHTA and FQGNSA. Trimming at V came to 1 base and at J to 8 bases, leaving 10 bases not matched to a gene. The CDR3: CASSLVLPGGVDEQFF. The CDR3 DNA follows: TGTGCCAGCAGCTTAGTTCTACCGGGAGGGGTCGATGAGCAGTTCTTC.

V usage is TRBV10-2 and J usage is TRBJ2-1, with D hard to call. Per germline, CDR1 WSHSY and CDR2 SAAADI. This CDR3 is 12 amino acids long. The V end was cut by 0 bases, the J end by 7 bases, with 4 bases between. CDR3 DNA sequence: TGCGCCAGCAGTGAGTCGTCGAATGAGCAGTTCTTC. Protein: CASSESSNEQFF.

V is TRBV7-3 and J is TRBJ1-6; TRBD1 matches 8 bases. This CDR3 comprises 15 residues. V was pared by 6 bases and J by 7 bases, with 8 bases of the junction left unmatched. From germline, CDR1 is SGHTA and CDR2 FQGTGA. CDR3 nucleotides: TGTGCCAGCAGTCTCAACCGGGACAGGAATTCACCCCTCCACTTT. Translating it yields CASSLNRDRNSPLHF.

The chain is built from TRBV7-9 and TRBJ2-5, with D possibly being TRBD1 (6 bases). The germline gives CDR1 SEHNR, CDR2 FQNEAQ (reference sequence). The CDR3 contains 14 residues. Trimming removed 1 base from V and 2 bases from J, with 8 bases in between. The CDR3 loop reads CASSLEGVQETQYF. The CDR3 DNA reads TGTGCCAGCAGCTTAGAGGGGGTACAAGAGACCCAGTACTTC.

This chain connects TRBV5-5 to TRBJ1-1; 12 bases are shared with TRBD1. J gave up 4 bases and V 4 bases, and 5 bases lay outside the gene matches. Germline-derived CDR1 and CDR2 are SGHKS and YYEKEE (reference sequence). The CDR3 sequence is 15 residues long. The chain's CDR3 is CASSPGQGAGTEAFF. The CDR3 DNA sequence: TGTGCCAGCAGCCCGGGACAGGGGGCGGGCACTGAAGCTTTCTTT. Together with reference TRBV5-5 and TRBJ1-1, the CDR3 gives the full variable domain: DAGVTQSPTHLIKTRGQQVTLRCSPISGHKSVSWYQQVLGQGPQFIFQYYEKEERGRGNFPDRFSARQFPNYSSELNVNALLLGDSALYLCASSPGQGAGTEAFFGQGTRLTVV.

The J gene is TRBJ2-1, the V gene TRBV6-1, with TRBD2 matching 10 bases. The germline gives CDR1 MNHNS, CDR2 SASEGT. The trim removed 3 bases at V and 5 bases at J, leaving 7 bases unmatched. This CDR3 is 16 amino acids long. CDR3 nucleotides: TGTGCCAGCAGTGACCCCGGACTAGCGGTAAACAATGAGCAGTTCTTC. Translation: CASSDPGLAVNNEQFF.

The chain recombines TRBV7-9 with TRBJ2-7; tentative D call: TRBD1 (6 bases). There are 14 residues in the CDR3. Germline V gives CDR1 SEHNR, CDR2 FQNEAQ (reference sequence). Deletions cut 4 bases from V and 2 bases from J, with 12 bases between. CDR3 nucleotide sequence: TGTGCCAGCAGCTACCGGGACAAGGCCTACGAGCAGTACTTC. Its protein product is CASSYRDKAYEQYF. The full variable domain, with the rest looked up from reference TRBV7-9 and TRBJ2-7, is DTGVSQNPRHKITKRGQNVTFRCDPISEHNRLYWYRQTLGQGPEFLTYFQNEAQLEKSRLLSDRFSAERPKGSFSTLEIQRTEQGDSAMYLCASSYRDKAYEQYFGPGTRLTVT.

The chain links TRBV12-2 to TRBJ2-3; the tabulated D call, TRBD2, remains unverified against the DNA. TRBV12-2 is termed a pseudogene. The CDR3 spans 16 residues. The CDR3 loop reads CASRFNSPWCTDTQYF. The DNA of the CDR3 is TGTGCAAGTCGCTTCAATAGCCCCTGGTGTACAGATACGCAGTATTTT.

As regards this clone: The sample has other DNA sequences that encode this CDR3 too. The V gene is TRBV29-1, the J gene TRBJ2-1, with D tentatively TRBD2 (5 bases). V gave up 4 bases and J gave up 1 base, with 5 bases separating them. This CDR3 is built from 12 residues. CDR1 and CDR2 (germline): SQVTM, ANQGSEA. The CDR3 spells CSVAGSYNEQFF. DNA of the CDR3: TGCAGCGTTGCGGGGTCCTACAATGAGCAGTTCTTC.

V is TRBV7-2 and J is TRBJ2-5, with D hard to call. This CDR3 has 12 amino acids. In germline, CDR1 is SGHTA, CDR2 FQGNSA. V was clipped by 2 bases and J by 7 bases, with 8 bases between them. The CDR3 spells CASSLPPGTQYF. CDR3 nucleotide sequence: TGTGCCAGCAGCTTACCCCCGGGGACCCAGTACTTC.

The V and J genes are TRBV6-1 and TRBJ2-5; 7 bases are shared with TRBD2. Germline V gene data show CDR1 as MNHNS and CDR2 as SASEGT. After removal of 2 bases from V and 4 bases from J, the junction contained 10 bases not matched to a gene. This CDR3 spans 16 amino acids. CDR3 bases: TGTGCCAGCAGTGAATATAGAGGTGTAGCGGGAGAGACCCAGTACTTC. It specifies CASSEYRGVAGETQYF.

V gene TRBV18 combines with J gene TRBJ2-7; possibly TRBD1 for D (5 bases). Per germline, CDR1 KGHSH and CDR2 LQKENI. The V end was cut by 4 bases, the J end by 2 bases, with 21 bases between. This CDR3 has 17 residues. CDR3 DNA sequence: TGTGCCAGCTCACTTACCGTTGACAGTCGATCCCCCTACGAGCAGTACTTC. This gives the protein CASSLTVDSRSPYEQYF. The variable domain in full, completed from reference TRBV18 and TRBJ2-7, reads NAGVMQNPRHLVRRRGQEARLRCSPMKGHSHVYWYRQLPEEGLKFMVYLQKENIIDESGMPKERFSAEFPKEGPSILRIQQVVRGDSAAYFCASSLTVDSRSPYEQYFGPGTRLTVT.

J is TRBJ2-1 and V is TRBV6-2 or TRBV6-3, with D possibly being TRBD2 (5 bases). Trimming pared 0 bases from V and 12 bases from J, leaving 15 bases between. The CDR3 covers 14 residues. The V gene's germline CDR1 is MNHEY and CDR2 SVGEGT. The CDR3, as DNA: TGTGCCAGCAGTTACTCGAAAAGTCCTGAGGGGCAGTTCTTC. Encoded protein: CASSYSKSPEGQFF.

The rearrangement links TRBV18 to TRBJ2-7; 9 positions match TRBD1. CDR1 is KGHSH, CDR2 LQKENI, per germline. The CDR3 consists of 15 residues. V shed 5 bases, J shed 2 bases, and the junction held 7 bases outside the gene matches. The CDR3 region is CASSSDRGGTYEQYF. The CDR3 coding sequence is TGTGCCAGCTCATCTGACAGGGGGGGAACCTACGAGCAGTACTTC.

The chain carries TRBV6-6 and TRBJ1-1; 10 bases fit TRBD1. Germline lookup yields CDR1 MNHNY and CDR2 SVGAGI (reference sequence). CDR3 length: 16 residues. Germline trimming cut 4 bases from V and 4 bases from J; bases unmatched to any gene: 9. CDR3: CASSFRQGARGTEAFF. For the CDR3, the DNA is TGTGCCAGCAGTTTTCGACAGGGGGCTCGGGGCACTGAAGCTTTCTTT.

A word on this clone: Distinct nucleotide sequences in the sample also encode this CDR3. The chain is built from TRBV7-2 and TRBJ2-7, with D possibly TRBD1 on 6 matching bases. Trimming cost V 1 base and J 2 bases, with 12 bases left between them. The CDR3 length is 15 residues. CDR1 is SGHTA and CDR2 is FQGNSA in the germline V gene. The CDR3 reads CASSLVRTVPYEQYF. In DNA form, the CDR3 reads TGTGCCAGCAGCTTAGTGAGGACAGTCCCCTACGAGCAGTACTTC.

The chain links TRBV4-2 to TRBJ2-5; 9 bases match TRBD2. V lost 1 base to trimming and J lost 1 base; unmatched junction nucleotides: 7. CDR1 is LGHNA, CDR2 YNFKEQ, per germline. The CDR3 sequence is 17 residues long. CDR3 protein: CASSQGGASGTQETQYF. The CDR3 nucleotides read TGTGCCAGCAGCCAAGGTGGGGCTAGCGGGACCCAAGAGACCCAGTACTTC.